This T cell receptor (beta chain) was sequenced for a study of T cells in Graves' hyperthyroidism and ophthalmopathy. The CDR3 covers 14 residues. CDR1 and CDR2 from the germline V gene are SNHLY and FYNNEI. After removal of 10 bases from V and 3 bases from J, the junction contained 9 bases not matched to a gene. In this sample, this clonotype turned up many times. Amplification of TCR beta CDR3 regions used RNA as the template. A first-round RT-PCR of the TCR CDR3 used the HTBI primer set. TCRdb redid the calling of the multiplex PCR reads with MiXCR, one entry per CDR3 protein. Counted here are about 600,000 distinct CDR3 sequences, 14% occurring once; the ten biggest clones make up roughly 7%.

The receptor's source is a woman younger than 30 with Graves' ophthalmopathy. The chain joins TRBV2 to TRBJ2-5; 9 nucleotides agree with TRBD2. The sample comprised blood. DNA for the CDR3: TGTGCCACCGTCGCGCTAGCGGGGAAAGAGACCCAGTACTTC. Its protein is CATVALAGKETQYF. The full variable domain, rest sourced from reference TRBV2 and TRBJ2-5, is EPEVTQTPSHQVTQMGQEVILRCVPISNHLYFYWYRQILGQKVEFLVSFYNNEISEKSEIFDDQFSVERPDGSNFTLKIRSTKLEDSAMYFCATVALAGKETQYFGPGTRLLVL.